The rows below give T cell receptor beta chains drawn from one sample of a study of blood T cell repertoires in COVID-19. Produced via immunoSEQ multiplex PCR; TCRdb's table is partial and in-frame only. The sample lists approximately 70,000 clones; around 74% were seen once. Specimen: peripheral blood. The receptors shown here come from a woman of 80 years or more with active or convalescent COVID-19. CDR3s include the opening cysteine and the closing phenylalanine or tryptophan. D genes are given only for firm matches. A clone size is listed for some rows: how often the clone was seen (once, few, many), or a class if it is expanded.

D gene: -
J gene: TRBJ2-5
clone size: -
V gene: TRBV27
CDR3 protein: CASSLSPSAGETQYF
CDR3 DNA: TGTGCCAGCAGTTTATCGCCGAGCGCCGGCGAGACCCAGTACTTC

D gene: TRBD1
J gene: TRBJ2-2
clone size: -
V gene: TRBV9
CDR3 protein: CASSVSGGGLLNTGELFF
CDR3 DNA: TGTGCCAGCAGCGTTTCAGGGGGCGGCTTACTCAACACCGGGGAGCTGTTTTTT

D gene: -
J gene: TRBJ1-4
clone size: -
V gene: TRBV14
CDR3 protein: CASSQLFGSRAGEKLFF
CDR3 DNA: TGTGCCAGCAGCCAACTCTTCGGGTCAAGGGCGGGGGAAAAACTGTTTTTT

D gene: -
J gene: TRBJ2-5
clone size: -
V gene: TRBV19
CDR3 protein: CASSIALGLETQYF
CDR3 DNA: TGTGCCAGTAGTATAGCGCTAGGTTTGGAGACCCAGTACTTC

D gene: TRBD1
J gene: TRBJ2-2
clone size: few
V gene: TRBV19
CDR3 protein: CASSGTGHTGELFF
CDR3 DNA: TGTGCCAGTAGTGGGACAGGGCACACCGGGGAGCTGTTTTTT

D gene: -
J gene: TRBJ1-6
clone size: -
V gene: TRBV6-2/TRBV6-3
CDR3 protein: CASSPDSYNSPLHF
CDR3 DNA: TGTGCCAGCAGTCCGGACAGCTATAATTCACCCCTCCACTTT

D gene: -
J gene: TRBJ2-1
clone size: -
V gene: TRBV30
CDR3 protein: CAWSPPGHLGNEQFF
CDR3 DNA: TGTGCCTGGAGTCCACCGGGACACTTGGGCAATGAGCAGTTCTTC

D gene: TRBD1
J gene: TRBJ2-7
clone size: -
V gene: TRBV19
CDR3 protein: CASSGTGAYEQYF
CDR3 DNA: TGTGCCAGTAGTGGGACAGGGGCTTACGAGCAGTACTTC

D gene: -
J gene: TRBJ2-1
clone size: -
V gene: TRBV7-3
CDR3 protein: CASSLPGSSYNEQFF
CDR3 DNA: TGTGCCAGCAGCTTACCGGGGAGCTCCTACAATGAGCAGTTCTTC

D gene: TRBD2
J gene: TRBJ2-7
clone size: -
V gene: TRBV28
CDR3 protein: CASSSLPGTSGYYEQYF
CDR3 DNA: TGTGCCAGCAGTTCCCTACCCGGGACTAGCGGATACTACGAGCAGTACTTC

D gene: -
J gene: TRBJ2-3
clone size: -
V gene: TRBV4-2
CDR3 protein: CASSQELGGGKDTQYF
CDR3 DNA: TGTGCCAGCAGCCAAGAGTTGGGGGGGGGCAAAGATACGCAGTATTTT

D gene: TRBD1
J gene: TRBJ2-2
clone size: few
V gene: TRBV5-1
CDR3 protein: CASSGSTGGRNTGELFF
CDR3 DNA: TGCGCCAGCAGCGGGTCTACAGGGGGCAGGAACACCGGGGAGCTGTTTTTT

D gene: -
J gene: TRBJ1-2
clone size: -
V gene: TRBV6-6
CDR3 protein: CASSPISQSYGYTF
CDR3 DNA: TGTGCCAGCAGTCCTATCTCACAGAGCTATGGCTACACCTTC

D gene: -
J gene: TRBJ1-1
clone size: -
V gene: TRBV18
CDR3 protein: CASSLDRESAEAFF
CDR3 DNA: TGTGCCAGCTCACTGGACAGAGAGTCGGCTGAAGCTTTCTTT

D gene: -
J gene: TRBJ2-1
clone size: -
V gene: TRBV5-1
CDR3 protein: CASSNRVSDREGNEQFF
CDR3 DNA: TGCGCCAGCAGTAATAGGGTATCGGACAGGGAGGGCAATGAGCAGTTCTTC

D gene: TRBD2
J gene: TRBJ2-1
clone size: -
V gene: TRBV11-3
CDR3 protein: CASGPGGAWNEQFF
CDR3 DNA: TGTGCCAGCGGCCCCGGGGGGGCCTGGAATGAGCAGTTCTTC

D gene: -
J gene: TRBJ2-3
clone size: -
V gene: TRBV7-2
CDR3 protein: CASSLVAFSTDTQYF
CDR3 DNA: TGTGCCAGCAGCTTAGTGGCTTTTAGCACAGATACGCAGTATTTT

D gene: -
J gene: TRBJ2-5
clone size: -
V gene: TRBV7-2
CDR3 protein: CASSSPRLGAETQYF
CDR3 DNA: TGTGCCAGCAGCTCCCCCCGGTTAGGGGCAGAGACCCAGTACTTC

D gene: TRBD2
J gene: TRBJ2-1
clone size: -
V gene: TRBV11-3
CDR3 protein: CASRASGVGEQFF
CDR3 DNA: TGTGCCAGCAGGGCGAGCGGGGTGGGGGAGCAGTTCTTC

D gene: TRBD2
J gene: TRBJ2-1
clone size: -
V gene: TRBV29-1
CDR3 protein: CSVDARGLAFNEQFF
CDR3 DNA: TGCAGCGTTGATGCCCGGGGACTAGCGTTCAATGAGCAGTTCTTC

D gene: -
J gene: TRBJ1-2
clone size: -
V gene: TRBV2
CDR3 protein: CASSSRQVGYTF
CDR3 DNA: TGTGCCAGCAGTTCCCGACAGGTTGGCTACACCTTC

D gene: -
J gene: TRBJ2-2
clone size: -
V gene: TRBV18
CDR3 protein: CASSPPVDFGELFF
CDR3 DNA: TGTGCCAGCTCACCACCGGTGGACTTCGGGGAGCTGTTTTTT